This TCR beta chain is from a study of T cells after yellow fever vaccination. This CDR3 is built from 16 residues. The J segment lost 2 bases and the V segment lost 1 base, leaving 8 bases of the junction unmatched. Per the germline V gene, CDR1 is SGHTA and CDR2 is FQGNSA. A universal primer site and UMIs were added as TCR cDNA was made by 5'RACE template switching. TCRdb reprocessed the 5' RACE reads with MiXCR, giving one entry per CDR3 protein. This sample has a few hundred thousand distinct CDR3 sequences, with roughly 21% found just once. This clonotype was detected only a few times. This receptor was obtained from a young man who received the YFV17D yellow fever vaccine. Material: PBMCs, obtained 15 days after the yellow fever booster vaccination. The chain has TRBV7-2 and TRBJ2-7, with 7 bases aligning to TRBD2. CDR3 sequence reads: CASSLVASGSTYEQYF. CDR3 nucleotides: TGTGCCAGCAGCTTAGTGGCTAGCGGTTCTACCTACGAGCAGTACTTC. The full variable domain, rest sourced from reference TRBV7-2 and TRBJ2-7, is GAGVSQSPSNKVTEKGKDVELRCDPISGHTALYWYRQSLGQGLEFLIYFQGNSAPDKSGLPSDRFSAERTGGSVSTLTIQRTQQEDSAVYLCASSLVASGSTYEQYFGPGTRLTVT.